The 25 T cell receptor beta chains presented below share a single source sample, sequenced in a study of CXCR3-negative and CXCR3-positive naive CD8 T cells. Study-level findings and limits: Naive CXCR3-positive cells had TRB CDR3s more hydrophobic than those of CXCR3-negative naive cells.

UMI-labeled 5' RACE yielded the TRB cDNA libraries. From the 5' RACE reads, TCRdb lists one entry per CDR3 protein and no DNA. Reported are tens of thousands of distinct CDR3 sequences; the ten largest clones contain around 0.58%. These receptors have no identified antigens. Sequenced material: naive CXCR3+ CD8+ T cells from blood. Subset indicated: CD45RO-CCR7+CD27+CD95- naive CD8+ T cells expressing CXCR3 (TNR3+). All receptors derive from a human donor in good health. Some clones in this sample may be carry-over from other donors' samples.

The chain employs TRBV12-3 or TRBV12-4 and TRBJ1-1; the D call from TCRdb, TRBD1, cannot be confirmed without DNA. The length of the CDR3 is 14 residues. The CDR3 loop is CASNADRLNTEAFF.

This chain connects TRBV28 to TRBJ2-2; the TRBD1 assignment by TCRdb is unverifiable without DNA. The length of the CDR3 is 16 residues. The germline V gene has CDR1 MDHEN and CDR2 SYDVKM. CDR3: CASRKRDRGLIGELFF.

This chain uses TRBV27 with TRBJ1-2; TCRdb returns TRBD1, unconfirmable since there is no DNA. In germline, CDR1 is MNHEY, CDR2 SMNVEV (reference sequence). The CDR3 spans 15 residues. This CDR3 reads CASSPGTGGNYGYTF.

The chain is built from TRBV28 and TRBJ1-4; TCRdb indicates TRBD1, and absent DNA this call remains unverified. The CDR3 length is 15 residues. CDR1 is MDHEN, CDR2 SYDVKM, per germline. The CDR3 sequence: CASSLVGQLAEWLFF. The full variable domain, its missing parts supplied by reference TRBV28 and TRBJ1-4, is DVKVTQSSRYLVKRTGEKVFLECVQDMDHENMFWYRQDPGLGLRLIYFSYDVKMKEKGDIPEGYSVSREKKERFSLILESASTNQTSMYLCASSLVGQLAEWLFFGSGTQLSVL.

The CDR3 sequence is CSVWEWDRGPEAFF. This chain joins TRBV29-1 and TRBJ1-1; TCRdb outputs TRBD1, but without DNA this stays unchecked. Germline CDR1 is SQVTM and CDR2 is ANQGSEA. The CDR3 consists of 14 residues.

The CDR3 protein is CASQGSGNEQFF. This rearrangement joins TRBV9 to TRBJ2-1; TCRdb's D gene call, TRBD1, goes unchecked for lack of DNA. This CDR3 spans 12 amino acids. Germline lookup yields CDR1 SGDLS and CDR2 YYNGEE.

The V and J genes are TRBV11-2 and TRBJ2-3; TCRdb gives TRBD2 as the D gene, but with no DNA this cannot be confirmed. The CDR3 runs to 18 residues. Germline V CDR1 and CDR2: SGHAT, FQNNGV. CDR3 amino acids: CASSFGDPGTHTPDTQYF.

This rearrangement joins TRBV25-1 to TRBJ1-5; without DNA, the TCRdb call of TRBD1 cannot be checked. The CDR3 loop spans 14 amino acids. Germline-derived CDR1 and CDR2 are MGHDK and SYGVNS. The CDR3 is CASRDRGSNQPQHF.

The V call is TRBV5-5, the J call TRBJ2-3. Germline CDR1 reads SGHKS; CDR2 reads YYEKEE (reference sequence). The CDR3 loop spans 12 amino acids. CDR3 amino acids: CASSVAADTQYF.

The V call is TRBV29-1, the J call TRBJ2-5; TCRdb designates TRBD1, a call that cannot be tested without DNA. The CDR3 has 12 residues. From germline, CDR1 is SQVTM and CDR2 ANQGSEA. The CDR3 protein is CSARQGAREQYF.

This chain joins TRBV5-4 and TRBJ2-2; the D call of TRBD1 rests on TCRdb alone, since no DNA is present to check it. The CDR3 covers 15 residues. The germline gives CDR1 SGHNT, CDR2 YYREEE (reference sequence). CDR3 residues: CASTPGAGGAGELFF.

The rearrangement links TRBV5-1 to TRBJ2-7; TCRdb proposes TRBD2, but this gene call is untestable without DNA. This CDR3 is 13 amino acids long. In germline, CDR1 is SGHRS, CDR2 YFSETQ. The CDR3: CASSLPPMYEQYF.

The chain uses TRBV7-9 and TRBJ2-7; TCRdb indicates TRBD2, and absent DNA this call remains unverified. This CDR3 comprises 13 residues. Germline-derived CDR1 and CDR2 are SEHNR and FQNEAQ (reference sequence). The chain's CDR3 is CASSRLVSYEQYF.

CDR3 sequence: CASSPHRMYTDTQYF. The rearrangement joins TRBV9 to TRBJ2-3. CDR3 length equals 15 residues. In germline, CDR1 is SGDLS, CDR2 YYNGEE. The full variable domain, with the rest looked up from reference TRBV9 and TRBJ2-3, is DSGVTQTPKHLITATGQRVTLRCSPRSGDLSVYWYQQSLDQGLQFLIQYYNGEERAKGNILERFSAQQFPDLHSELNLSSLELGDSALYFCASSPHRMYTDTQYFGPGTRLTVL.

The V and J genes are TRBV7-6 and TRBJ2-3. The CDR3 is 16 residues long. Germline values: CDR1 SGHVS, CDR2 FNYEAQ. The CDR3 reads CASSLRADKRTDTQYF.

The rearrangement uses TRBV7-2 and TRBJ2-2; TCRdb indicates TRBD2, and absent DNA this call remains unverified. CDR1 and CDR2 from the germline V gene are SGHTA and FQGNSA. The CDR3 extends over 13 amino acids. CDR3 amino acids: CASSPSRTGELFF.

The rearrangement links TRBV9 to TRBJ2-3; the D gene TCRdb calls, TRBD2, cannot be checked with no DNA. CDR3 length equals 15 residues. Germline V gene data show CDR1 as SGDLS and CDR2 as YYNGEE. The chain's CDR3 is CASSVFGRDSDTQYF.

This sequence joins TRBV6-4 and TRBJ2-3; TCRdb reports TRBD1, a call that lacks DNA to check it against. The CDR3 runs to 15 residues. Germline lookup yields CDR1 MRHNA and CDR2 SNTAGT. The CDR3 spells CASSFGQGATDTQYF.

The V call is TRBV11-2, the J call TRBJ2-2; TCRdb's D call, TRBD1, is unchecked because there is no DNA. Germline lookup yields CDR1 SGHAT and CDR2 FQNNGV. This CDR3 is 16 amino acids long. The CDR3 here is CASSFRQGANTGELFF.

CDR3 loop: CASRGTGETQYF. The genes are TRBV2 and TRBJ2-5; TCRdb designates TRBD1, a call that cannot be tested without DNA. CDR1 SNHLY and CDR2 FYNNEI come from the germline V gene. CDR3 length: 12 residues. Using reference TRBV2 and TRBJ2-5 for the parts outside the CDR3, the full variable domain is EPEVTQTPSHQVTQMGQEVILRCVPISNHLYFYWYRQILGQKVEFLVSFYNNEISEKSEIFDDQFSVERPDGSNFTLKIRSTKLEDSAMYFCASRGTGETQYFGPGTRLLVL.

This chain links TRBV28 with TRBJ2-3. Germline CDR1 reads MDHEN; CDR2 reads SYDVKM. This CDR3 contains 15 residues. Here the CDR3 reads CASSFTTYGTDTQYF.

V gene TRBV28 combines with J gene TRBJ1-5; the D call of TRBD1 rests on TCRdb alone, since no DNA is present to check it. Per the germline V gene, CDR1 is MDHEN and CDR2 is SYDVKM. This CDR3 has 14 amino acids. This chain's CDR3 is CASVDTSLVQPQHF.

This chain joins TRBV11-2 and TRBJ2-7; no DNA is available, so the TRBD2 call from TCRdb remains unchecked. The CDR3 has 15 amino acids. CDR1 and CDR2 (germline): SGHAT, FQNNGV. The chain's CDR3 is CASSFWREGTYEQYF. The complete variable domain, with remaining parts taken from reference TRBV11-2 and TRBJ2-7, reads EAGVAQSPRYKIIEKRQSVAFWCNPISGHATLYWYQQILGQGPKLLIQFQNNGVVDDSQLPKDRFSAERLKGVDSTLKIQPAKLEDSAVYLCASSFWREGTYEQYFGPGTRLTVT.

V is TRBV6-5 and J is TRBJ2-5; the TCRdb call, TRBD1, lacks DNA for checking. The CDR3 is 15 amino acids. Germline V CDR1 and CDR2: MNHEY, SVGAGI. CDR3 sequence reads: CASTSGTGDQGTQYF.

The V call is TRBV9, the J call TRBJ2-7. The CDR3 sequence is 15 residues long. The germline CDR1 and CDR2 sequences are SGDLS and YYNGEE. The CDR3 protein is CASSPGVGGTYEQYF.